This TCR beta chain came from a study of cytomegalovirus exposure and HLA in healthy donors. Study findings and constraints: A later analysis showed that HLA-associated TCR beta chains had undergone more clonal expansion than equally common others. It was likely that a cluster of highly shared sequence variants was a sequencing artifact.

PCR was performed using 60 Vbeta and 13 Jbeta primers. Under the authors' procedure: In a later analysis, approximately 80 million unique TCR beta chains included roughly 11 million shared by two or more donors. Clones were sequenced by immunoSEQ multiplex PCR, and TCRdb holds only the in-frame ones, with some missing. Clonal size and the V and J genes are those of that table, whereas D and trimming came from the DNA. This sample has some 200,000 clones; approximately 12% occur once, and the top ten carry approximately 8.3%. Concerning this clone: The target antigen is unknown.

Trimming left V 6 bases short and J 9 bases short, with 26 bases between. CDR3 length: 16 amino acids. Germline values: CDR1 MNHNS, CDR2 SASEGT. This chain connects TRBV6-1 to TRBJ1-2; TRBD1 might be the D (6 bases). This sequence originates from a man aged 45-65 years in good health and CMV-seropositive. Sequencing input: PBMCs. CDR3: CASSEQGRSPRGSYTF. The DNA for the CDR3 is TGTGCCAGCAGCGAACAGGGTAGATCGCCCCGTGGAAGCTACACCTTC.